A single sample gave rise to the 8 T cell receptor beta chains below, sequenced in a study of OX40 agonist ivuxolimab in advanced cancers. The table came from immunoSEQ multiplex PCR; TCRdb's copy has only in-frame clones and leaves some out. This sample has around 70,000 clones; around 85% occur once, and the top ten carry around 5%. Source: CD4+ or CD8+ T cells sorted from blood, taken in a trial of the OX40 agonist ivuxolimab. The receptors stem from an adult with an advanced solid tumor such as melanoma, head and neck, liver or kidney cancer.

The V gene is TRBV12-5, the J gene TRBJ1-3, with D unclear. The length of the CDR3 is 13 residues. From germline, CDR1 is LGHNT and CDR2 FRNRAP. The V and J ends lost 8 bases and 1 base respectively, with 9 bases between them. The CDR3 region is CASSRGSGNTIYF. CDR3 nucleotide sequence: TGTGCTAGTTCACGAGGGTCTGGAAACACCATATATTTT. The whole variable domain, remainder taken from reference TRBV12-5 and TRBJ1-3, is DARVTQTPRHKVTEMGQEVTMRCQPILGHNTVFWYRQTMMQGLELLAYFRNRAPLDDSGMPKDRFSAEMPDATLATLKIQPSEPRDSAVYFCASSRGSGNTIYFGEGSWLTVV.

The V gene is TRBV6-5, the J gene TRBJ2-7; D not certain. The V gene's germline CDR1 is MNHEY and CDR2 SVGAGI. Trimming took off 4 bases at V and 3 bases at J, with 16 bases between the two ends. There are 15 residues in the CDR3. CDR3 sequence (DNA): TGTGCCAGCAGTTTTCAAGGTCGGCCTTACTACGAGCAGTACTTC. Translating gives CASSFQGRPYYEQYF.

CDR3 nucleotides: TGTGCCAGCAGCGACAGACAGGCAACTAATGAAAAACTGTTTTTT. Its translation is CASSDRQATNEKLFF. The gene calls are TRBV5-4 and TRBJ1-4, with D possibly being TRBD1 (6 bases). Germline V gene data show CDR1 as SGHNT and CDR2 as YYREEE (reference sequence). Deletions cut 4 bases from V and 0 bases from J, with 10 bases between. This CDR3 contains 15 residues.

This chain connects TRBV5-4 to TRBJ2-7; 8 positions match TRBD1. The V gene end was trimmed by 2 bases and the J gene end by 6 bases; junction bases not matched to a gene: 7. The germline V gene encodes CDR1 SGHNT and CDR2 YYREEE (reference sequence). The CDR3 is made up of 14 amino acids. The CDR3 loop reads CASSFGTGMREQYF. CDR3 coding DNA: TGTGCCAGCAGCTTCGGGACAGGTATGCGCGAGCAGTACTTC.

The CDR3 spells CASFPPLWASGNTGELFF. The CDR3 DNA is TGTGCCAGCTTTCCTCCCCTTTGGGCTAGCGGGAACACCGGGGAGCTGTTTTTT. The gene calls are TRBV5-8 and TRBJ2-2, with 7 bases that match TRBD2. V trimming: 7 bases; J trimming: 1 base; junction bases outside the gene matches: 16. Germline V CDR1 and CDR2: SGHTS, YDEGEE. The CDR3 runs 18 residues.

The V call is TRBV5-1, the J call TRBJ1-2, with TRBD1 identical over 8 bases. Trimming removed 4 bases from V and 5 bases from J; junction bases left unmatched: 10. Germline CDR1 is SGHRS and CDR2 is YFSETQ. This CDR3 is built from 15 residues. The CDR3 bases are TGCGCCAGCAGCCCGGGGACAGGCCCGGGGTATGGCTACACCTTC. It is translated as CASSPGTGPGYGYTF.

The V call is TRBV7-8, the J call TRBJ2-7, with D possibly TRBD1 on 5 matching bases. Per the germline V gene, CDR1 is SGHVS and CDR2 is FQNEAQ. This CDR3 contains 12 residues. V was shortened by 5 bases and J by 4 bases, with 9 bases between the two germline ends. This chain's CDR3 is CASSPPGYEQYF. The CDR3 DNA reads TGTGCCAGCAGCCCCCCAGGGTACGAGCAGTACTTC.

V gene TRBV21-1 combines with J gene TRBJ1-1; the table's TRBD1 call for D was not verified on the DNA. TRBV21-1 represents a pseudogene. CDR3 size: 18 residues. The CDR3 is CASSRKGGRGRRNTEAFF. CDR3 DNA: TGTGCCAGCAGCCGAAAGGGCGGCAGGGGAAGGAGAAACACTGAAGCTTTCTTT.